These 21 T cell receptor beta chains came from one sample sequenced in a study of CD8+ T cells in alopecia areata. As the sequencing template, cDNA was produced by extracting RNA and reverse transcribing it. Profiled with immunoSEQ multiplex PCR; TCRdb holds only in-frame clones, not every one. The data contain approximately 120,000 clones, about 59% of them seen just once; the ten biggest clones take up 5% to 7%. Described treatment: oral pan-JAK inhibitor, 5-10 mg twice daily. The material was CD4+ T cells sorted from blood, obtained at week 4, from a patient treated with tofacitinib. The origin of the receptors is a human donor with alopecia areata.

The chain combines TRBV7-2 with TRBJ2-7; D unresolved. The germline V and J ends were trimmed by 5 bases and 3 bases, with 8 bases remaining between them. Germline CDR1 reads SGHTA; CDR2 reads FQGNSA. The CDR3 has 12 residues. The CDR3 DNA is TGTGCCAGCAGCCTTGGGTTCTACGAGCAGTACTTC. Translation: CASSLGFYEQYF.

J is TRBJ2-5 and V is TRBV5-6, with D tentatively TRBD1 (6 bases). Germline V gene data show CDR1 as SGHDT and CDR2 as YYEEEE. With 4 bases removed from V and 1 base from J, the gap between germline ends came to 8 bases. The CDR3 has 13 amino acids. The CDR3 nucleotides read TGTGCCAGCAGCCGGGACACCCAAGAGACCCAGTACTTC. Translated: CASSRDTQETQYF.

This clone was seen only a few times. The CDR3 reads CSVAASGEQETQYF. The CDR3 DNA sequence: TGCAGCGTTGCGGCTAGCGGAGAGCAAGAGACCCAGTACTTC. The rearrangement uses TRBV29-1 and TRBJ2-5; TRBD2 matches 7 bases. The CDR3 sequence is 14 residues long. V dropped 4 bases and J dropped 2; count of bases not matched to a gene: 7. Germline CDR1 reads SQVTM; CDR2 reads ANQGSEA.

The chain's CDR3 is CASSLTGGAEETQYF. As DNA, the CDR3 is TGTGCCAGCAGCCTCACAGGGGGCGCGGAAGAGACCCAGTACTTC. The V call is TRBV7-9, the J call TRBJ2-5; 9 bases match TRBD1. V was clipped by 5 bases and J by 3 bases; unmatched bases: 7. This CDR3 is built from 15 residues. Germline V gene lookup returns CDR1 SEHNR and CDR2 FQNEAQ (reference sequence).

V usage is TRBV29-1 and J usage is TRBJ2-7, with 8 bases fitting TRBD1. Germline lookup yields CDR1 SQVTM and CDR2 ANQGSEA. The CDR3 covers 13 residues. The CDR3 here is CKPGQGSNYEQYF. The CDR3 DNA sequence: TGCAAACCTGGACAGGGCAGTAATTACGAGCAGTACTTC.

This rearrangement joins TRBV29-1 to TRBJ2-7, with 8 bases identical to TRBD1. CDR3 size: 12 residues. The V gene's germline CDR1 is SQVTM and CDR2 ANQGSEA. Trimming removed 5 bases from V and 6 bases from J; junction bases left unmatched: 6. The CDR3 sequence: CSVSRGQTEQYF. CDR3 nucleotides: TGCAGCGTTAGCAGGGGGCAGACCGAGCAGTACTTC.

The gene calls are TRBV5-1 and TRBJ1-1; D perhaps matches TRBD1 (6 bases). Germline V gene data show CDR1 as SGHRS and CDR2 as YFSETQ. The CDR3 loop spans 14 amino acids. Trimming cost V 3 bases and J 1 base, with 10 bases left between them. This CDR3 reads CASSSGHTNTEAFF. The CDR3 DNA reads as TGCGCCAGCAGCTCGGGACACACGAACACTGAAGCTTTCTTT.

CDR3 nucleotides: TGCAGCGTTGCGGGACAGGGGGCGGTTGGCTACACCTTC. Its translation is CSVAGQGAVGYTF. The chain employs TRBV29-1 and TRBJ1-2, with 12 bases fitting TRBD1. V dropped 4 bases and J dropped 7; count of bases not matched to a gene: 4. The V gene's germline CDR1 is SQVTM and CDR2 ANQGSEA. The CDR3 is 13 residues long.

This CDR3 reads CASSSDRVETQYF. The CDR3 coding sequence is TGTGCCAGCAGTTCCGACAGGGTTGAGACCCAGTACTTC. The chain links TRBV2 to TRBJ2-5, with 7 bases matching TRBD1. The V gene end was trimmed by 5 bases and the J gene end by 5 bases; junction bases not matched to a gene: 5. Germline assignment: CDR1 SNHLY and CDR2 FYNNEI. CDR3 length equals 13 residues.

This chain uses TRBV19 with TRBJ1-1; D may be TRBD1 (5 bases). The CDR3 sequence is 15 residues long. The V and J ends lost 5 bases and 4 bases respectively, with 17 bases between them. Germline CDR1 LNHDA, CDR2 SQIVND (reference sequence). The CDR3 loop is CASSGASGFGTEAFF. The CDR3 DNA follows: TGTGCCAGTAGTGGGGCTTCGGGCTTCGGCACTGAAGCTTTCTTT.

This chain connects TRBV29-1 to TRBJ2-5; weak D call: TRBD2 (5 bases). CDR3 size: 15 residues. Between the trimmed V and J ends, which lost 4 bases and 1 base, there was a span of 16 bases. Germline lookup yields CDR1 SQVTM and CDR2 ANQGSEA. CDR3 nucleotides: TGCAGCGTTGTGAGCGCTGGGAGCTCCCAAGAGACCCAGTACTTC. It yields the protein CSVVSAGSSQETQYF.

This chain uses TRBV4-3 with TRBJ2-1; no clear D gene. In germline, CDR1 is LGHNA, CDR2 YSLEER. The CDR3 loop spans 15 amino acids. V was shortened by 0 bases and J by 8 bases, with 14 bases between the two germline ends. CDR3 sequence reads: CASSQEGYSIHEQFF. The CDR3 DNA sequence: TGCGCCAGCAGCCAAGAAGGATATAGCATCCATGAGCAGTTCTTC.

The chain couples TRBV4-3 to TRBJ2-1; D not certain. The V gene's germline CDR1 is LGHNA and CDR2 YSLEER. Trimming pared 2 bases from V and 3 bases from J, leaving 11 bases between. CDR3 length: 15 amino acids. The CDR3 nucleotides are TGCGCCAGCAGCCAATTAGTTGGCAGCTACAATGAGCAGTTCTTC. This sequence encodes CASSQLVGSYNEQFF.

The V gene is TRBV10-3, the J gene TRBJ2-5, with a tentative D call TRBD1 (7 bases). This CDR3 is 14 amino acids long. CDR1 and CDR2 (germline): ENHRY, SYGVKD. Trimming left V 6 bases short and J 0 bases short, with 11 bases between. The CDR3 DNA sequence: TGTGCCATCAGCGCGGGACAGAACCAAGAGACCCAGTACTTC. It yields the protein CAISAGQNQETQYF.

The chain uses TRBV7-9 and TRBJ2-5, with no clear D. Trimming cost V 3 bases and J 1 base, with 6 bases left between them. Looked up from germline, CDR1 is SEHNR and CDR2 is FQNEAQ (reference sequence). The CDR3 is 13 residues long. Written as DNA, the CDR3 is TGTGCCAGCAGCTTTTTGACCCAAGAGACCCAGTACTTC. This sequence encodes CASSFLTQETQYF.

V gene TRBV2 combines with J gene TRBJ2-3; D is possibly TRBD2 (6 bases). Trimming took 7 bases from V and 2 from J, leaving 13 bases between them. The germline V gene has CDR1 SNHLY and CDR2 FYNNEI. This CDR3 has 14 amino acids. In nucleotides, the CDR3 is TGTGCCAGCAAGGCCGGGAGCCCCACAGATACGCAGTATTTT. Its protein is CASKAGSPTDTQYF.

This chain joins TRBV27 and TRBJ1-2, with D uncertain. This CDR3 has 14 amino acids. Trimming removed 5 bases at V and 4 bases at J, with 14 bases between. CDR1 and CDR2 from the germline V gene are MNHEY and SMNVEV (reference sequence). CDR3 region: CASSPAGRSYGYTF. The CDR3 bases are TGTGCCAGCAGTCCCGCCGGCAGAAGCTATGGCTACACCTTC.

This clone was seen only once. The chain joins TRBV5-1 to TRBJ2-7; D uncertain. The germline V gene has CDR1 SGHRS and CDR2 YFSETQ. There are 13 residues in the CDR3. The V and J ends lost 1 base and 2 bases respectively, with 7 bases between them. The CDR3 is CASSLNLAYEQYF. In DNA form, the CDR3 reads TGCGCCAGCAGCTTGAATCTAGCCTACGAGCAGTACTTC.

This chain links TRBV5-1 with TRBJ2-7; 7 positions match TRBD1. This CDR3 is 14 amino acids long. Trimming cost V 0 bases and J 5 bases; bases outside gene matches: 5. CDR1 and CDR2 (germline): SGHRS, YFSETQ. The CDR3 sequence is CASSLGQGSNEQYF. CDR3 coding DNA: TGCGCCAGCAGCTTGGGACAGGGAAGCAACGAGCAGTACTTC.

V gene TRBV5-4 combines with J gene TRBJ2-5; D not resolved. The CDR3 runs 13 residues. CDR1 SGHNT and CDR2 YYREEE come from the germline V gene (reference sequence). Trimming took 2 bases from V and 3 from J, leaving 8 bases between them. The CDR3: CASSLHAEETQYF. The CDR3 DNA reads TGTGCCAGCAGCTTACATGCGGAAGAGACCCAGTACTTC.

This clone was detected a few times. The chain carries TRBV2 and TRBJ2-1, with 8 bases matching TRBD1. V trimming: 3 bases; J trimming: 9 bases; junction bases outside the gene matches: 7. The CDR3 is 14 residues long. Looked up from germline, CDR1 is SNHLY and CDR2 is FYNNEI. Written as DNA, the CDR3 is TGTGCCAGCAGTGAGACCAGGGGGCTTGGTGAGCAGTTCTTC. Encoded protein: CASSETRGLGEQFF.